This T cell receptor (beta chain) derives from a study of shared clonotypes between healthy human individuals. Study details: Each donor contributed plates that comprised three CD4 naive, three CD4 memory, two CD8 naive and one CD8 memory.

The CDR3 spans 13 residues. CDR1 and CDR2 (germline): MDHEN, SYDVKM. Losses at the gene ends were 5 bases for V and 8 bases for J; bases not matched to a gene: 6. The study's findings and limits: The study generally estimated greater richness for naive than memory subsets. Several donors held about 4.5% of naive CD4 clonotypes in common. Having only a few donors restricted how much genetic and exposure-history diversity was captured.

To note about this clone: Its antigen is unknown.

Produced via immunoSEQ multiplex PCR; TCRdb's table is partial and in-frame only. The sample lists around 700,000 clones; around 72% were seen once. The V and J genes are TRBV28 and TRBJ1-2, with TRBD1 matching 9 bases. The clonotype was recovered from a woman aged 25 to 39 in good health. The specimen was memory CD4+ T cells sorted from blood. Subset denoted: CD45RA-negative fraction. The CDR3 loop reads CASSLWTGEGYTF. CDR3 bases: TGTGCCAGCAGTCTTTGGACAGGGGAGGGCTACACCTTC.